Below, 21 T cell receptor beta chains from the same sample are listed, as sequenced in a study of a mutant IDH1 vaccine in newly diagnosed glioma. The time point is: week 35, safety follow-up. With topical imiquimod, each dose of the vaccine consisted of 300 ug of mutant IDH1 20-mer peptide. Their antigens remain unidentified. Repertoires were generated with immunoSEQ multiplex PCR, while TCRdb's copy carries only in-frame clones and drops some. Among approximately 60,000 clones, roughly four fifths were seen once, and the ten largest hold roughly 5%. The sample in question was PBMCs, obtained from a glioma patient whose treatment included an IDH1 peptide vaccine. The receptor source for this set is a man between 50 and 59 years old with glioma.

Here the CDR3 DNA reads TGTGCCAGCAGTAACAGGGGAGAAAAACTGTTTTTT. Translation: CASSNRGEKLFF. The chain employs TRBV25-1 and TRBJ1-4; 7 bases are shared with TRBD1. V lost 5 bases and J lost 8; bases outside the gene matches: 2. This CDR3 contains 12 residues. Germline loops: CDR1 MGHDK, CDR2 SYGVNS.

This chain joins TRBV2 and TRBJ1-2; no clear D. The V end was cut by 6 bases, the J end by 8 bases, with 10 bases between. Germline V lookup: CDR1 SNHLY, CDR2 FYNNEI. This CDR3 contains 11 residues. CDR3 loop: CASREMVGYTF. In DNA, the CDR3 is TGTGCCAGCAGGGAGATGGTGGGCTACACCTTC.

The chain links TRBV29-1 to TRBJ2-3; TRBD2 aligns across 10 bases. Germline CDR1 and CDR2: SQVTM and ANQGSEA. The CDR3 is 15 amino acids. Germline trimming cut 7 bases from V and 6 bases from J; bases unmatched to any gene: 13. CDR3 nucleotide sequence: TGCAGCGCTCAACCGGGACTAGCGTGGGGGGATACGCAGTATTTT. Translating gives CSAQPGLAWGDTQYF.

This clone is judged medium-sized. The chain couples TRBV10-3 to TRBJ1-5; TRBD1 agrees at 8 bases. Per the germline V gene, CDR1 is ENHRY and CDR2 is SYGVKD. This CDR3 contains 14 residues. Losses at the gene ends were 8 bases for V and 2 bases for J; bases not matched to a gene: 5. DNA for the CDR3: TGTGCCATCTCCCCGGGACAGGGCAATCAGCCCCAGCATTTT. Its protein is CAISPGQGNQPQHF.

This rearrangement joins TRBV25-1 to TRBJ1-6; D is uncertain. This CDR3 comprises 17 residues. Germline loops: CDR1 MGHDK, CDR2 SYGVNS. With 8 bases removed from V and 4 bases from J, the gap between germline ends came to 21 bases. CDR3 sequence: CASGSILDGLYNSPLHF. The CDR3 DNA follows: TGTGCCAGCGGGAGTATATTGGACGGGCTTTATAATTCACCCCTCCACTTT.

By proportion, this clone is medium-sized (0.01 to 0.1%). Here the CDR3 reads CASSPGQGTSYEQYF. The CDR3 DNA follows: TGTGCCAGCAGTCCTGGACAGGGGACCAGCTACGAGCAGTACTTC. The J gene is TRBJ2-7, the V gene TRBV27; 9 bases fit TRBD1. In germline, CDR1 is MNHEY, CDR2 SMNVEV (reference sequence). V lost 5 bases, J lost 3 bases, and 8 bases stayed unmatched. The CDR3 has 15 residues.

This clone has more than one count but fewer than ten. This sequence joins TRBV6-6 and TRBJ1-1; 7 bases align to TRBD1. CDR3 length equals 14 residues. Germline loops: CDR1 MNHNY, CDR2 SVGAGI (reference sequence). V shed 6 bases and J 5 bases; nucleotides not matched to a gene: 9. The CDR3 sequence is CASSSSRGQTEAFF. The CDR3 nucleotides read TGTGCCAGCAGCTCTTCAAGGGGGCAAACTGAAGCTTTCTTT.

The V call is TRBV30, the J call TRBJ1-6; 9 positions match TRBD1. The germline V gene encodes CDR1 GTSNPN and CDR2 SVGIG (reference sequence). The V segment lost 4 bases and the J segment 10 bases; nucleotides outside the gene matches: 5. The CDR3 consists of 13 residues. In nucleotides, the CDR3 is TGTGCCTGGACCGGGACAGGGAAATCACCCCTCCACTTT. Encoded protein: CAWTGTGKSPLHF.

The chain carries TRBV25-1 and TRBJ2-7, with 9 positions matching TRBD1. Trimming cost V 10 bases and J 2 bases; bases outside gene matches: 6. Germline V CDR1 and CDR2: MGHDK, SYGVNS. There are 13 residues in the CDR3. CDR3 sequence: CATIGQGTYEQYF. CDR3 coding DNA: TGTGCCACCATCGGACAGGGGACCTACGAGCAGTACTTC.

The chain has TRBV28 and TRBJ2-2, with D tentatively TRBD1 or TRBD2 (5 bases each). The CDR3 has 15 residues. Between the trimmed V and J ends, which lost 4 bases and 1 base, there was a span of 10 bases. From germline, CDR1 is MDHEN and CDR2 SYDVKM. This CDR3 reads CASSSGTENTGELFF. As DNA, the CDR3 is TGTGCCAGCAGTTCTGGGACCGAGAACACCGGGGAGCTGTTTTTT. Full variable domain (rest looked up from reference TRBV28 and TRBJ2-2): DVKVTQSSRYLVKRTGEKVFLECVQDMDHENMFWYRQDPGLGLRLIYFSYDVKMKEKGDIPEGYSVSREKKERFSLILESASTNQTSMYLCASSSGTENTGELFFGEGSRLTVL.

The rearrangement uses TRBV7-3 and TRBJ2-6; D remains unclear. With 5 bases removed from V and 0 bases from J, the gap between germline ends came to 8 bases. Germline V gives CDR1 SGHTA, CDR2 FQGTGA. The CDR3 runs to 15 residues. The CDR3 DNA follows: TGTGCCAGCAGCCTAGAGACCTCTGGGGCCAACGTCCTGACTTTC. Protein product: CASSLETSGANVLTF.

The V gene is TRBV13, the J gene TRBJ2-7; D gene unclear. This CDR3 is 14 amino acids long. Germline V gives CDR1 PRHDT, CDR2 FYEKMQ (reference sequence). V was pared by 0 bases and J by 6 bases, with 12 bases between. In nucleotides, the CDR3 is TGTGCCAGCAGCTTAGGCGGGCAGAACGGCGAGCAGTACTTC. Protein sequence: CASSLGGQNGEQYF.

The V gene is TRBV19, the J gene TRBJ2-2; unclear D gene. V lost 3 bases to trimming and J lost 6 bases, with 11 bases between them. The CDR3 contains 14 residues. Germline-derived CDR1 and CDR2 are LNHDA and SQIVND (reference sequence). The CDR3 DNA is TGTGCCAGTAGTATGACCAACTTGGCCGGGGAGCTGTTTTTT. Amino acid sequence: CASSMTNLAGELFF.

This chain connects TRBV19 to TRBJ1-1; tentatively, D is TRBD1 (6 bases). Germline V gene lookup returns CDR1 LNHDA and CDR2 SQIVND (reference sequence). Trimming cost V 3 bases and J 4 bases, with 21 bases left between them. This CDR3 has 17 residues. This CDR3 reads CASSMKFRGRLGTEAFF. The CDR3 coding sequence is TGTGCCAGTAGTATGAAGTTCAGGGGCCGCCTCGGCACTGAAGCTTTCTTT.

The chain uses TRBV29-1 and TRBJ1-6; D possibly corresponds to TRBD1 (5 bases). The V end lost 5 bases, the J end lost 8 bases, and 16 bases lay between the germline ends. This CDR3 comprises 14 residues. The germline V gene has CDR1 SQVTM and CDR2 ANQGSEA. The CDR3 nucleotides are TGCAGCGTTTCGGGGGGGAGTGAGGATTCACCCCTCCACTTT. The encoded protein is CSVSGGSEDSPLHF.

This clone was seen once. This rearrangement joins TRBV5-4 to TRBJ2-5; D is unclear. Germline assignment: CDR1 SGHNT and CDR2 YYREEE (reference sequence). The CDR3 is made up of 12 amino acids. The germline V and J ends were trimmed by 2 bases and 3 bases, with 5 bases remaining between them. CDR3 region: CASSFSKETQYF. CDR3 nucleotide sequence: TGTGCCAGCAGCTTTAGCAAAGAGACCCAGTACTTC. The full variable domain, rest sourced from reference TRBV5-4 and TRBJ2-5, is ETGVTQSPTHLIKTRGQQVTLRCSSQSGHNTVSWYQQALGQGPQFIFQYYREEENGRGNFPPRFSGLQFPNYSSELNVNALELDDSALYLCASSFSKETQYFGPGTRLLVL.

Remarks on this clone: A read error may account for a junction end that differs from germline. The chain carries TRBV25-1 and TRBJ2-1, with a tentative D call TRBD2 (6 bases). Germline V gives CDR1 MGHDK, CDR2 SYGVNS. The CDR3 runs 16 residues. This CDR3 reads CASSEYRGISDNEQFF. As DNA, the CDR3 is TGTGCCAGCAGTGAATATCGCGGGATCTCCGACAATGAGCAGTTCTTC.

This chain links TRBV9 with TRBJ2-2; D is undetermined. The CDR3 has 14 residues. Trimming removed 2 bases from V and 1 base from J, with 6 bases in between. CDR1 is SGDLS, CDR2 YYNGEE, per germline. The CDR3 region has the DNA TGTGCCAGCAGCGTTACATGGAACACCGGGGAGCTGTTTTTT. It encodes CASSVTWNTGELFF.

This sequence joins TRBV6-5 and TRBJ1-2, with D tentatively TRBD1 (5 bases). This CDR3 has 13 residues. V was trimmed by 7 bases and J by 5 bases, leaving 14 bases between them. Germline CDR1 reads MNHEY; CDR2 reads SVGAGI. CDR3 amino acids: CASTRPRGYGYTF. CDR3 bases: TGTGCCAGCACGAGGCCAAGGGGATATGGCTACACCTTC.

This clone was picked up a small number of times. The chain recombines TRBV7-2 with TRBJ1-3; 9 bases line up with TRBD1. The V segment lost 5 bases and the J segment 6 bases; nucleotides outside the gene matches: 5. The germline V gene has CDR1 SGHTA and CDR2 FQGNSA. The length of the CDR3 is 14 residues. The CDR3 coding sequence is TGTGCCAGCAGCCCCCGGGACAGGGCAAACACCATATATTTT. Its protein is CASSPRDRANTIYF.

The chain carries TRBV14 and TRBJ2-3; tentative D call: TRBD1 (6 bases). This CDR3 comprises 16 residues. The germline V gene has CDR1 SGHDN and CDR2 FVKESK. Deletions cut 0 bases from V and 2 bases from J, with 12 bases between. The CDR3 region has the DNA TGTGCCAGCAGCCAAGATGCAGGGGCCAACACAGATACGCAGTATTTT. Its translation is CASSQDAGANTDTQYF.